The source of this T cell receptor (beta chain) is a study of graft-versus-host responses after intestinal transplantation. Measured with immunoSEQ multiplex PCR; TCRdb has only the in-frame clones, and not every one. Among 60,000 to 70,000 clones, 75% to 90% were seen once, and the ten largest hold 1.5% to 2%. The germline V and J ends were trimmed by 6 bases and 4 bases, with 19 bases remaining between them. Germline CDR1 and CDR2: MDHEN and SYDVKM. This CDR3 region has 15 residues. Researchers processed graft tissue to release intraepithelial and lamina propria lymphocytes. The table lists this clone with a count of one.

The sequencing here drew on ileum tissue, taken 350 to 400 days after transplant. This sequence joins TRBV28 and TRBJ2-7; D is possibly TRBD1 or TRBD2 (6 bases each). This clonotype was obtained from a human patient who received an intestinal transplant, so some T cells may come from the graft donor. The CDR3 DNA reads TGTGCCAGCAGCCCCGGGGGCTTTGGGATGTACGAGCAGTACTTC. This codes for CASSPGGFGMYEQYF.